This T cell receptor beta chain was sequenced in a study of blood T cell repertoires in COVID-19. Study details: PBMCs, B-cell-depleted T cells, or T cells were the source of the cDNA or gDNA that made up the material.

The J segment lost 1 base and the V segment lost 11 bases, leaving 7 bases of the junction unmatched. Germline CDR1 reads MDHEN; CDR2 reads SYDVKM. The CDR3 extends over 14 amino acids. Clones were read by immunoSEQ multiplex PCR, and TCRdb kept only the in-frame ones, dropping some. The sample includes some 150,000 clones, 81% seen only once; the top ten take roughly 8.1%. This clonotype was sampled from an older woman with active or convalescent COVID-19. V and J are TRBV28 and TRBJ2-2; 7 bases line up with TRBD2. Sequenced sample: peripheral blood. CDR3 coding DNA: TGTGCCGGCGGGGGTAGCATGAACACCGGGGAGCTGTTTTTT. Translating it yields CAGGGSMNTGELFF.